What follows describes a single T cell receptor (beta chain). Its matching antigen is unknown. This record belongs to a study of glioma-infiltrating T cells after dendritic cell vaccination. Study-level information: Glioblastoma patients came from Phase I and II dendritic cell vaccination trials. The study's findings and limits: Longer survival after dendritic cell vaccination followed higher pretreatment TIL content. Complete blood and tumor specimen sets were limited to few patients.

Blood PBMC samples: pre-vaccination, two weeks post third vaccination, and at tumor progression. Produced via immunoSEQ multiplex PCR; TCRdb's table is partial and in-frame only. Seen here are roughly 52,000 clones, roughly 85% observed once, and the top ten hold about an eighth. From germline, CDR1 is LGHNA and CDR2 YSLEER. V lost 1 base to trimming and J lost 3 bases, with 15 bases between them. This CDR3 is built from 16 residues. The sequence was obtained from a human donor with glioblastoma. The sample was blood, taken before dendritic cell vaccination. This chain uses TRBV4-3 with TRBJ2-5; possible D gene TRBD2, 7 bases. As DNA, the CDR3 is TGCGCCAGCAGCCAAGCGGCGGGGGCGCGGAAAGAGACCCAGTACTTC. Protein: CASSQAAGARKETQYF.